What follows is one T cell receptor beta chain and its context. Its antigen is undetermined. With 60 Vbeta and 13 Jbeta primers, the PCR was carried out. Assay used: immunoSEQ multiplex PCR; TCRdb lists only in-frame clones, some missing. The sample contains roughly 120,000 clones, 76% of which appear only once. Germline values: CDR1 SGHDN, CDR2 FVKESK. The CDR3 is 15 amino acids. V trimming: 6 bases; J trimming: 7 bases; junction bases outside the gene matches: 11. The data belong to a study of cytomegalovirus exposure and HLA in healthy donors. For the study at large: Some 80 million unique TCRs from HLA-typed donors were held in an early data release. Among the 400 or so donors who were genotyped, approximately 76% fell in the genetic ancestry cluster that is associated with self-reported Caucasian donors. The study, taken as a whole, reports: Presence/absence comparisons presumed near-even sequencing depth among donors. TCR beta V segments were, for the most part, productive about 87% or about 30% of the time in an earlier analysis.

V gene TRBV14 combines with J gene TRBJ2-1, with TRBD2 matching 8 bases. Material for sequencing was PBMCs. The clonotype comes from a man in his forties or fifties in good health and CMV-seropositive. The CDR3 DNA is TGTGCCAGCAGGCTCGCGGGGGGAAGGGGAAATGAGCAGTTCTTC. Its translation is CASRLAGGRGNEQFF.